The 26 T cell receptor beta chains presented below share a single source sample, sequenced in a study of identical twins. TCRdb reanalysed the 5' RACE reads using MiXCR and keeps one entry per CDR3 protein. The sample comprises over 600,000 distinct CDR3 sequences, approximately 22% of which are singletons, and about 4.3% rests with the top ten. This sample was also put to use in a study of T cells expressing NK-cell markers.

The sample comprised PBMCs. The source of these receptors is a woman between 18 and 29 years old in good health.

In DNA, the CDR3 is TGTGCCAGCAGGGGTATAGGACCCTACGAGCAGTACTTC. Translating it yields CASRGIGPYEQYF. This chain uses TRBV27 with TRBJ2-7; D remains unclear. V was shortened by 6 bases and J by 2 bases, with 11 bases between the two germline ends. The CDR3 is 13 residues long. Germline V gene lookup returns CDR1 MNHEY and CDR2 SMNVEV (reference sequence).

The chain links TRBV9 to TRBJ1-1; no clear D gene. The CDR3 totals 13 residues. Trimming took 4 bases from V and 1 from J, leaving 8 bases between them. Looked up from germline, CDR1 is SGDLS and CDR2 is YYNGEE. DNA for the CDR3: TGTGCCAGCAGCTCTAGTCCGAACACTGAAGCTTTCTTT. Translating gives CASSSSPNTEAFF. The full variable domain, with the rest looked up from reference TRBV9 and TRBJ1-1, is DSGVTQTPKHLITATGQRVTLRCSPRSGDLSVYWYQQSLDQGLQFLIQYYNGEERAKGNILERFSAQQFPDLHSELNLSSLELGDSALYFCASSSSPNTEAFFGQGTRLTVV.

This clonotype was seen more than once but under ten times. The rearrangement links TRBV27 to TRBJ1-4; the D gene is possibly TRBD1 (6 bases). The V gene's germline CDR1 is MNHEY and CDR2 SMNVEV (reference sequence). The V end was cut by 5 bases, the J end by 6 bases, with 16 bases between. This CDR3 is 15 amino acids long. Written as DNA, the CDR3 is TGTGCCAGCAGTCTCGACAGGATTCGGGATGAAAAACTGTTTTTT. Its translation is CASSLDRIRDEKLFF. Full variable domain (rest looked up from reference TRBV27 and TRBJ1-4): EAQVTQNPRYLITVTGKKLTVTCSQNMNHEYMSWYRQDPGLGLRQIYYSMNVEVTDKGDVPEGYKVSRKEKRNFPLILESPSPNQTSLYFCASSLDRIRDEKLFFGSGTQLSVL.

This clonotype was counted a few times. The chain recombines TRBV5-6 with TRBJ1-1; maybe TRBD1 (6 bases). The CDR3 has 17 residues. Germline CDR1 and CDR2: SGHDT and YYEEEE. Trimming left V 4 bases short and J 3 bases short, with 22 bases between. The CDR3 sequence: CASSPNGGRKGDTEAFF. The CDR3 DNA reads TGTGCCAGCAGCCCTAACGGAGGGAGAAAGGGGGACACTGAAGCTTTCTTT.

This clonotype was recorded a few times. V gene TRBV20-1 combines with J gene TRBJ2-3, with D perhaps TRBD2 (6 bases). V was cut by 0 bases and J by 1 base, with 14 bases left in between. The CDR3 is 16 amino acids. Germline CDR1 and CDR2: DFQATT and SNEGSKA (reference sequence). The CDR3 region has the DNA TGCAGTGCTAGAGAATGGAGGGGTTGGGGCACAGATACGCAGTATTTT. As protein: CSAREWRGWGTDTQYF.

The CDR3 sequence: CATSARGSTDTQYF. DNA for the CDR3: TGTGCCACCAGTGCGCGGGGGAGCACAGATACGCAGTATTTT. This chain connects TRBV24-1 to TRBJ2-3; 7 bases fit TRBD2. The trim removed 5 bases at V and 0 bases at J, leaving 1 base unmatched. Germline V gives CDR1 KGHDR, CDR2 SFDVKD. The CDR3 length is 14 residues.

V and J are TRBV12-3 or TRBV12-4 and TRBJ2-2; 7 nucleotides line up with TRBD1. V was clipped by 3 bases and J by 4 bases; unmatched bases: 8. The CDR3 length is 16 residues. As DNA, the CDR3 is TGTGCCAGCAGTTTCTCAGGGGGTATGGGCACCGGGGAGCTGTTTTTT. Translating it yields CASSFSGGMGTGELFF.

This clonotype has more than one count but fewer than ten. The chain links TRBV5-1 to TRBJ2-7, with D perhaps TRBD1 or TRBD2 (5 bases each). This CDR3 has 12 amino acids. Germline CDR1 reads SGHRS; CDR2 reads YFSETQ. V lost 0 bases to trimming and J lost 13 bases, with 14 bases between them. In nucleotides, the CDR3 is TGCGCCAGCAGCTTGGCCGGGGCGGCCATATACTTC. This sequence encodes CASSLAGAAIYF.

This clonotype occurred many times. V and J are TRBV7-9 and TRBJ2-7; D might be TRBD2 (5 bases). The CDR3 runs to 13 residues. V dropped 3 bases and J dropped 5 bases, with 11 bases sitting between them. CDR1 SEHNR and CDR2 FQNEAQ come from the germline V gene (reference sequence). CDR3 coding DNA: TGTGCCAGCAGCTTGTTCGGAGGCGACGAGCAGTACTTC. It codes for CASSLFGGDEQYF.

The V and J genes are TRBV29-1 and TRBJ2-7; maybe TRBD2 (5 bases). CDR3 length equals 12 residues. Trimming took off 0 bases at V and 7 bases at J, with 10 bases between the two ends. The germline V gene has CDR1 SQVTM and CDR2 ANQGSEA. CDR3 bases: TGCAGCGTTGAAGAGTCGGGGTGGGAGCAGTACTTC. Its protein product is CSVEESGWEQYF.

This clonotype has more than one count but fewer than ten. V gene TRBV11-1 combines with J gene TRBJ2-7; 10 bases are shared with TRBD1. CDR1 and CDR2 (germline): SGHAT, FQDESV (reference sequence). V dropped 5 bases and J dropped 2; count of bases not matched to a gene: 15. This CDR3 spans 18 amino acids. The CDR3 bases are TGTGCCAGCAGCCCCGGACCGGGACAGGGGTTTGTTCCCTACGAGCAGTACTTC. The encoded protein is CASSPGPGQGFVPYEQYF. Together with reference TRBV11-1 and TRBJ2-7, the CDR3 gives the full variable domain: EAEVAQSPRYKITEKSQAVAFWCDPISGHATLYWYRQILGQGPELLVQFQDESVVDDSQLPKDRFSAERLKGVDSTLKIQPAELGDSAMYLCASSPGPGQGFVPYEQYFGPGTRLTVT.

V gene TRBV21-1 combines with J gene TRBJ2-3. TRBV21-1 is classified as a pseudogene. The CDR3 spans 13 residues. The CDR3: CASSKASADTQYF. CDR3 nucleotides: TGTGCCAGCAGCAAAGCCTCGGCAGATACGCAGTATTTT.

This clonotype has only a few counts. The gene calls are TRBV7-2 and TRBJ2-7; no clear D. The length of the CDR3 is 16 residues. V lost 5 bases to trimming and J lost 3 bases, with 20 bases between them. Germline values: CDR1 SGHTA, CDR2 FQGNSA. The CDR3 sequence is CASSLEPGPAFYEQYF. The DNA for the CDR3 is TGTGCCAGCAGCCTAGAGCCGGGCCCAGCCTTCTACGAGCAGTACTTC. Looking up the rest from reference TRBV7-2 and TRBJ2-7 gives the full variable domain: GAGVSQSPSNKVTEKGKDVELRCDPISGHTALYWYRQSLGQGLEFLIYFQGNSAPDKSGLPSDRFSAERTGGSVSTLTIQRTQQEDSAVYLCASSLEPGPAFYEQYFGPGTRLTVT.

This clonotype was seen a handful of times. V gene TRBV20-1 combines with J gene TRBJ2-3; 13 bases line up with TRBD2. The trim removed 6 bases at V and 2 bases at J, leaving 2 bases unmatched. Germline CDR1 is DFQATT and CDR2 is SNEGSKA (reference sequence). CDR3 length: 14 residues. DNA for the CDR3: TGCAGTGCAGGACTAGCGGGGGTCACAGATACGCAGTATTTT. Residues: CSAGLAGVTDTQYF.

The chain couples TRBV11-2 to TRBJ2-5; D not resolved. CDR1 and CDR2 from the germline V gene are SGHAT and FQNNGV. V was cut by 1 base and J by 4 bases, with 16 bases left in between. The CDR3 runs to 16 residues. The CDR3 here is CASSLAPASGRETQYF. CDR3 in DNA: TGTGCCAGCAGCTTAGCTCCGGCCTCGGGTCGAGAGACCCAGTACTTC.

This chain connects TRBV7-2 to TRBJ1-2, with D uncertain. The CDR3 length is 13 residues. From germline, CDR1 is SGHTA and CDR2 FQGNSA. V lost 5 bases, J lost 0 bases, and 7 bases lay in between. The CDR3 bases are TGTGCCAGCAGCCCAGAACCTAACTATGGCTACACCTTC. Protein sequence: CASSPEPNYGYTF.

V is TRBV20-1 and J is TRBJ2-7; the match to TRBD1 covers 7 bases. V shed 2 bases, J shed 0 bases, and the junction held 7 bases outside the gene matches. CDR3 size: 15 residues. Germline CDR1 DFQATT, CDR2 SNEGSKA (reference sequence). CDR3 in amino acids: CSARSRQGRSYEQYF. CDR3 DNA sequence: TGCAGTGCTAGATCCCGACAGGGCCGCTCCTACGAGCAGTACTTC.

J is TRBJ2-1 and V is TRBV7-2; D unclear. The CDR3 is 12 residues long. Looked up from germline, CDR1 is SGHTA and CDR2 is FQGNSA. Trimming shortened V by 5 bases and J by 12 bases, and 14 bases separated the two germline ends. CDR3 sequence: CASSLLATVQFF. CDR3 nucleotide sequence: TGTGCCAGCAGCCTACTGGCTACGGTGCAGTTCTTC.

V and J are TRBV7-6 and TRBJ2-1; TRBD2 agrees at 16 bases. The CDR3 spans 19 residues. CDR1 SGHVS and CDR2 FNYEAQ come from the germline V gene. The V segment lost 2 bases and the J segment 2 bases; nucleotides outside the gene matches: 6. CDR3 DNA sequence: TGTGCCAGCAGCTTAATGGGGACTAGCGGGGGGGCCCCCTACAATGAGCAGTTCTTC. As protein: CASSLMGTSGGAPYNEQFF.

CDR3 residues: CASSEDSHYEQYF. The CDR3 bases are TGTGCCAGCAGTGAGGACAGCCACTACGAGCAGTACTTC. This chain uses TRBV6-1 with TRBJ2-7, with D tentatively TRBD1 (6 bases). Germline CDR1 and CDR2: MNHNS and SASEGT. The CDR3 is 13 amino acids. Trimming took off 3 bases at V and 3 bases at J, with 9 bases between the two ends.

The V gene is TRBV12-3 or TRBV12-4, the J gene TRBJ1-2, with D possibly being TRBD1 (5 bases). The germline V and J ends were trimmed by 1 base and 4 bases, with 13 bases remaining between them. This CDR3 has 15 amino acids. The CDR3 nucleotides are TGTGCCAGCAGTTTAGGGGGCAGGGCGATCTATGGCTACACCTTC. Protein product: CASSLGGRAIYGYTF.

This clonotype was detected a few times. This chain joins TRBV4-3 and TRBJ2-3; TRBD1 matches 7 bases. The CDR3 has 13 amino acids. The V gene's germline CDR1 is LGHNA and CDR2 YSLEER. V trimming: 5 bases; J trimming: 6 bases; junction bases outside the gene matches: 5. CDR3 sequence: CASSTRTGDTQYF. CDR3 coding DNA: TGCGCCAGCAGCACGCGGACAGGCGATACGCAGTATTTT.

The chain's CDR3 is CSARDRPGLVYNEQFF. The CDR3 nucleotides are TGCAGTGCTAGAGACAGACCGGGACTAGTATACAATGAGCAGTTCTTC. The chain employs TRBV20-1 and TRBJ2-1, with 8 bases matching TRBD2. V shed 0 bases and J 4 bases; nucleotides not matched to a gene: 8. This CDR3 contains 16 residues. Germline lookup yields CDR1 DFQATT and CDR2 SNEGSKA (reference sequence).

The chain links TRBV20-1 to TRBJ2-1; D is ambiguous. Trimming left V 0 bases short and J 15 bases short, with 15 bases between. CDR1 is DFQATT and CDR2 is SNEGSKA in the germline V gene (reference sequence). The CDR3 is 12 amino acids. CDR3 nucleotides: TGCAGTGCTAGAGAAAGTAGTGAATCCCGGTTCTTC. It is translated as CSARESSESRFF.

The V gene is TRBV20-1, the J gene TRBJ1-4, with TRBD1 as a possible D gene (6 bases). The V end was cut by 2 bases, the J end by 2 bases, with 9 bases between. The V gene's germline CDR1 is DFQATT and CDR2 SNEGSKA (reference sequence). The CDR3 runs to 14 residues. The chain's CDR3 is CSARPGATNEKLFF. CDR3 nucleotide sequence: TGCAGTGCTAGACCAGGGGCGACTAATGAAAAACTGTTTTTT.

This clonotype was observed many times. This chain joins TRBV14 and TRBJ2-1; D gene unclear. V lost 0 bases to trimming and J lost 4 bases, with 10 bases between them. This CDR3 is 15 amino acids long. In germline, CDR1 is SGHDN, CDR2 FVKESK. In DNA, the CDR3 is TGTGCCAGCAGCCAAGAGGGCCACATTTACAATGAGCAGTTCTTC. This gives the protein CASSQEGHIYNEQFF.